The clone carrying this T cell receptor (beta chain) has more than one count but fewer than ten. Its antigen is not known. Time point defined: patch test 1, 2 weeks after DPC sensitization. The treatment is: therapeutic diphenylcyclopropenone sensitization with weekly scalp DPC. Extraction yielded total RNA from whole blood (unfractionated). This record belongs to a study of human T cells and chemical hapten exposure. Looking at the study overall: The sensitizer, 2% DPC, was used on around 2 cm by around 2 cm of upper inner arm skin.

Broader study findings: The study found that DPC sensitization did not change TCRs above 1 in 1000 frequency.

What the library attached to individual cDNA molecules were unique molecular identifiers. TCRdb re-called the RACE reads through MiXCR, storing one row per CDR3 protein. The table records around 340,000 distinct CDR3 sequences, around 7% of them present only once. This specimen consisted of whole blood, obtained in connection with sensitization to the hapten diphenylcyclopropenone (DPC). The sequence was obtained from a woman aged 18-30 years with alopecia areata. Some clones in this sample may be carry-over from other donors' samples.

CDR3 amino acids: CASSEVRTEAFF. The CDR3 DNA follows: TGTGCCAGCAGTGAAGTCAGGACTGAAGCTTTCTTT. This chain joins TRBV6-1 and TRBJ1-1; no clear D. Germline CDR1 reads MNHNS; CDR2 reads SASEGT. The length of the CDR3 is 12 residues. V shed 1 base and J shed 5 bases, with 5 bases lying between them.